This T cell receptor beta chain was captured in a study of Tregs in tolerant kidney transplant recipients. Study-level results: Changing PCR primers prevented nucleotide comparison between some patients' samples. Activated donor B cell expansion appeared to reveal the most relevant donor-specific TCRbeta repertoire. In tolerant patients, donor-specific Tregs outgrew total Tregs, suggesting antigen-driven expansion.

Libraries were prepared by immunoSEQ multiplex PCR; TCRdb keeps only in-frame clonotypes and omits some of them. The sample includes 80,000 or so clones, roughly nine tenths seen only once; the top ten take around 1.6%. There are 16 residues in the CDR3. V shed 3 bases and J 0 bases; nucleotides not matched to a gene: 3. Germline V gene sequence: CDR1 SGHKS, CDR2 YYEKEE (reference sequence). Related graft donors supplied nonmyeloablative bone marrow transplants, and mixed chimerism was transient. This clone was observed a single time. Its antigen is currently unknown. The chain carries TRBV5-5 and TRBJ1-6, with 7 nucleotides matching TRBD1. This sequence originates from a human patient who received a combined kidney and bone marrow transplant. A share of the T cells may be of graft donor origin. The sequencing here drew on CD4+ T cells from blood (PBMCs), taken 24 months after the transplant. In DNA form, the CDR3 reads TGTGCCAGCAGCTGGGGACAGAGCTCCTATAATTCACCCCTCCACTTT. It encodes CASSWGQSSYNSPLHF.